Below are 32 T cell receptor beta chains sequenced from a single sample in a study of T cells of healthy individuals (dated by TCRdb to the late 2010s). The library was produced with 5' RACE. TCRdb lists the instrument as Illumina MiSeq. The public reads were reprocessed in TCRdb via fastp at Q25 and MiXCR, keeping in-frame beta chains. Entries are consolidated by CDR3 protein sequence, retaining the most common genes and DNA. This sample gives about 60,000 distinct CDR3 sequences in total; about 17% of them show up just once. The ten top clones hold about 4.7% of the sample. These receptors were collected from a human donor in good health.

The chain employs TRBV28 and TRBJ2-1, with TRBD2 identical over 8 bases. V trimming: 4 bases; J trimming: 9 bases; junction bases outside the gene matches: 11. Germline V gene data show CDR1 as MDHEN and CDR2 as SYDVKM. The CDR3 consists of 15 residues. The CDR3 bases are TGTGCCAGCAGTTATGCGGCGGGAGGATCTTCTGAGCAGTTCTTC. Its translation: CASSYAAGGSSEQFF.

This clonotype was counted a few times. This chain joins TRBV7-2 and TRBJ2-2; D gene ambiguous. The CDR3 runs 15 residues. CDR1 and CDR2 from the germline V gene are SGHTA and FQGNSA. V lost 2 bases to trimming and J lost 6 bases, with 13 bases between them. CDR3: CASSLIRGWAGELFF. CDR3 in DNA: TGTGCCAGCAGCTTAATTAGAGGTTGGGCCGGGGAGCTGTTTTTT. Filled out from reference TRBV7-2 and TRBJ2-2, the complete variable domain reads GAGVSQSPSNKVTEKGKDVELRCDPISGHTALYWYRQSLGQGLEFLIYFQGNSAPDKSGLPSDRFSAERTGGSVSTLTIQRTQQEDSAVYLCASSLIRGWAGELFFGEGSRLTVL.

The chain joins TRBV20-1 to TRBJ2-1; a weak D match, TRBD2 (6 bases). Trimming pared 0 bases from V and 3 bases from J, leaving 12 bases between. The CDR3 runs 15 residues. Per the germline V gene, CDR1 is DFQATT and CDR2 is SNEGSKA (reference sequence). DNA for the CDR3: TGCAGTGCTAGAGAGGGGGGTAGCTTCTACAATGAGCAGTTCTTC. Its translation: CSAREGGSFYNEQFF.

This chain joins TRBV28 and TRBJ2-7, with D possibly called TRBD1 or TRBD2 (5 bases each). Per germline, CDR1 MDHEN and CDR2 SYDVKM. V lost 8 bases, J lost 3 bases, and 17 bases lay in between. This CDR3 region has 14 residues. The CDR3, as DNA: TGTGCCAGCCAGTCGGGGCAGGGAATCTACGAGCAGTACTTC. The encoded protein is CASQSGQGIYEQYF.

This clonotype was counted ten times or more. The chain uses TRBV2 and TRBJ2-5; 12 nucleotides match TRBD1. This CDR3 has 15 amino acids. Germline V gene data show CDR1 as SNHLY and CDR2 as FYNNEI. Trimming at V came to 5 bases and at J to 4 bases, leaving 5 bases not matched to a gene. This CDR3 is CASSTGTGGSETQYF. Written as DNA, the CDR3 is TGTGCCAGCAGTACCGGGACAGGGGGCTCAGAGACCCAGTACTTC. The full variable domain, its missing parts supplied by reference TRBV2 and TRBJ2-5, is EPEVTQTPSHQVTQMGQEVILRCVPISNHLYFYWYRQILGQKVEFLVSFYNNEISEKSEIFDDQFSVERPDGSNFTLKIRSTKLEDSAMYFCASSTGTGGSETQYFGPGTRLLVL.

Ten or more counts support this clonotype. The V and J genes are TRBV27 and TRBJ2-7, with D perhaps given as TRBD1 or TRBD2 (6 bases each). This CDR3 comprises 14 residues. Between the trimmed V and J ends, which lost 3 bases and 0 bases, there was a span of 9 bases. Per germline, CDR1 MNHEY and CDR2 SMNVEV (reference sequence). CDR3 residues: CASSFGGPSYEQYF. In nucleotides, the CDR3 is TGTGCCAGCAGTTTCGGGGGCCCCTCCTACGAGCAGTACTTC.

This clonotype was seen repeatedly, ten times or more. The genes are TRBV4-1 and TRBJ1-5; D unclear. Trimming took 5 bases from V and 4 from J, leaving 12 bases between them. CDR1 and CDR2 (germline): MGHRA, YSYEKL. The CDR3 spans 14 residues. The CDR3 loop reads CASSFGLSNQPQHF. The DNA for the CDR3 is TGCGCCAGCAGCTTCGGACTGAGTAATCAGCCCCAGCATTTT.

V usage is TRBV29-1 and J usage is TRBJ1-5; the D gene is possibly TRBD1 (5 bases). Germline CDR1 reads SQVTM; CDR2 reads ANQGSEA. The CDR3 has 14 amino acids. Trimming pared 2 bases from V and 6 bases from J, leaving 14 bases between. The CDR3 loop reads CSVEMGGLGQPQHF. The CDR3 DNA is TGCAGCGTTGAAATGGGGGGACTAGGTCAGCCCCAGCATTTT.

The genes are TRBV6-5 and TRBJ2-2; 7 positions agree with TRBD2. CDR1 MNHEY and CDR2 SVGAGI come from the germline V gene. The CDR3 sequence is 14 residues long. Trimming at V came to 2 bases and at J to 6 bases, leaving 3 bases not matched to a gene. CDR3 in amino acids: CASSYVGGSGELFF. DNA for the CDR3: TGTGCCAGCAGTTACGTGGGGGGGTCCGGGGAGCTGTTTTTT.

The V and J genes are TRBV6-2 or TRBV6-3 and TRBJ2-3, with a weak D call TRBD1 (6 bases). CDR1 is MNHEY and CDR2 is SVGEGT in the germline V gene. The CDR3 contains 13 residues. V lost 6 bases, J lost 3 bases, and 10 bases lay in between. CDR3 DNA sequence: TGTGCCAGCAGAAAGACAGGAACAGATACGCAGTATTTT. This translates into CASRKTGTDTQYF.

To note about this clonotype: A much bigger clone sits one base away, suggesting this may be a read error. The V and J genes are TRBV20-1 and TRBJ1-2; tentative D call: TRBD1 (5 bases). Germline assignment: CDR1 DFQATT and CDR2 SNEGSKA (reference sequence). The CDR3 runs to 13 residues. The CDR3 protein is CSAPAQGGYGYNF. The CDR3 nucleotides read TGCAGTGCCCCCGCGCAGGGCGGCTATGGCTACAACTTC.

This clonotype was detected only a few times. CDR3 amino acids: CASSPGHSGETQYF. The CDR3 bases are TGTGCCAGCAGCCCGGGACACTCAGGAGAGACCCAGTACTTC. V usage is TRBV7-9 and J usage is TRBJ2-5, with D possibly TRBD1 on 6 matching bases. The V and J ends lost 5 bases and 4 bases respectively, with 14 bases between them. Germline CDR1 SEHNR, CDR2 FQNEAQ (reference sequence). The CDR3 contains 14 residues.

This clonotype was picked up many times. DNA of the CDR3: TGCGCCAGCAGCGGCGGACAGAGTGGTTCACCCCTCCACTTT. Its translation is CASSGGQSGSPLHF. The chain carries TRBV5-1 and TRBJ1-6, with D maybe TRBD1 (6 bases). Germline lookup yields CDR1 SGHRS and CDR2 YFSETQ. Trimming took 4 bases from V and 9 from J, leaving 14 bases between them. The CDR3 runs 14 residues.

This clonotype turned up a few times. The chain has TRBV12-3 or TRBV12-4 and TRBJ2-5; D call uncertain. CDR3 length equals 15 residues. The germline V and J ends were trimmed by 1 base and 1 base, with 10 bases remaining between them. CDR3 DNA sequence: TGTGCCAGCAGTTTAGGGTCAGCTAGCCAAGAGACCCAGTACTTC. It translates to CASSLGSASQETQYF.

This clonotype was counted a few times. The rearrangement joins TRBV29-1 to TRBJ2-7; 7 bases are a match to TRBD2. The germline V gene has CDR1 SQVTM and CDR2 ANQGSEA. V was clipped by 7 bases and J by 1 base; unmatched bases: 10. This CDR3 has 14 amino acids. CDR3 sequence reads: CSARSAGVSYEQYF. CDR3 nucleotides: TGCAGCGCCAGGTCCGCGGGGGTGTCCTACGAGCAGTACTTC.

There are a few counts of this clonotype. CDR3 amino acids: CASSDPRDPGAYEQYF. CDR3 in DNA: TGTGCCAGCAGCGACCCCCGGGACCCGGGGGCCTACGAGCAGTACTTC. V gene TRBV7-6 combines with J gene TRBJ2-7; possibly TRBD2 for D (6 bases). The germline gives CDR1 SGHVS, CDR2 FNYEAQ. The V and J ends lost 5 bases and 2 bases respectively, with 19 bases between them. This CDR3 is 16 amino acids long.

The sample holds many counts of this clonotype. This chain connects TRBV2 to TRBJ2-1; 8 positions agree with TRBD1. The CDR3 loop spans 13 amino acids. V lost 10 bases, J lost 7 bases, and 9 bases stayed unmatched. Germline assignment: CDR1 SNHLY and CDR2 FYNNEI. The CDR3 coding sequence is TGTGCCACCCAACAGGGGGTGTCGAATGAGCAGTTCTTC. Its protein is CATQQGVSNEQFF.

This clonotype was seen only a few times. In DNA, the CDR3 is TGTGCCAGCAGCTTAGGACAGGTCGGGGTGGAGCAGTTCTTC. Protein: CASSLGQVGVEQFF. The chain carries TRBV7-9 and TRBJ2-1; tentative D call: TRBD1 (6 bases). The CDR3 contains 14 residues. The V end lost 1 base, the J end lost 10 bases, and 14 bases lay between the germline ends. The germline V gene encodes CDR1 SEHNR and CDR2 FQNEAQ (reference sequence).

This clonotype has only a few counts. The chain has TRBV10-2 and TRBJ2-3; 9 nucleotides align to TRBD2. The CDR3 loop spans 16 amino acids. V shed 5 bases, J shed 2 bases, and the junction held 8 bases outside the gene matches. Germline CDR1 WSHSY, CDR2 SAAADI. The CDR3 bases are TGCGCCAGCAGTCCCCGGACTAGCGTAGACACAGATACGCAGTATTTT. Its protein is CASSPRTSVDTDTQYF.

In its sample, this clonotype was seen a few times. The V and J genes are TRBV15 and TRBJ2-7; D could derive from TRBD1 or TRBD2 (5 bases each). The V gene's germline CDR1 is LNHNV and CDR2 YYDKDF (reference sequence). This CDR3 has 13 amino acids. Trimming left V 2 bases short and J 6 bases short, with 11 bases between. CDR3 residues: CATSRQGPREQYF. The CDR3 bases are TGTGCCACCAGCAGACAGGGACCCCGCGAGCAGTACTTC.

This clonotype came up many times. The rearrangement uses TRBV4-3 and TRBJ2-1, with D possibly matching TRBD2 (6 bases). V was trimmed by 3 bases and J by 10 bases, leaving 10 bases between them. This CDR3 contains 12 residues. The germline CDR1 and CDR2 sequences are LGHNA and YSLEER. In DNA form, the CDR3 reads TGCGCCAGCAGCCATCGCGGAGGGGAGCAGTTCTTC. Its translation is CASSHRGGEQFF.

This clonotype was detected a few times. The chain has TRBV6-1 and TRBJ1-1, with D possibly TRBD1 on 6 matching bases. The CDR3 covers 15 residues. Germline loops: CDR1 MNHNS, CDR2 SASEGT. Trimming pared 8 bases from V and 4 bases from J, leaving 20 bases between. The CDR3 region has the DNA TGTGCCAGCTCTCCGGAAGGGGGACGGGGCACTGAAGCTTTCTTT. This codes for CASSPEGGRGTEAFF.

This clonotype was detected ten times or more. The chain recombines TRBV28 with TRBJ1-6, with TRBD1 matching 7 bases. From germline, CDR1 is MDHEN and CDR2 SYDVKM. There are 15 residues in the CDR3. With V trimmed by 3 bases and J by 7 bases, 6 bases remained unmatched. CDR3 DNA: TGTGCCAGCAGTTTCTACAGGGGAGGCAATTCACCCCTCCACTTT. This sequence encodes CASSFYRGGNSPLHF.

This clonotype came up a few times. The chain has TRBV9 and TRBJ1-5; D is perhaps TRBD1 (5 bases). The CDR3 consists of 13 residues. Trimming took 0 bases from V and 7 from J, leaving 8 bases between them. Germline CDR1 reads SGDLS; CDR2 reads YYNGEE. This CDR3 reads CASSVGGGQPQHF. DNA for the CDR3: TGTGCCAGCAGCGTAGGGGGGGGACAGCCCCAGCATTTT.

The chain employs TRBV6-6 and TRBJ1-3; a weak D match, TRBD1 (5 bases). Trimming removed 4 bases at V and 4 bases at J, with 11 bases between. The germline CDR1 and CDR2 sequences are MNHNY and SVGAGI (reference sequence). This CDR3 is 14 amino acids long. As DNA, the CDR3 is TGTGCCAGCAGTTCTCCAGGGTACGGAAACACCATATATTTT. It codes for CASSSPGYGNTIYF.

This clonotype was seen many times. CDR3 residues: CSADLAASTDTQYF. The CDR3 nucleotides read TGCAGTGCGGATCTAGCGGCAAGCACAGATACGCAGTATTTT. This chain uses TRBV20-1 with TRBJ2-3, with 7 bases identical to TRBD2. V dropped 6 bases and J dropped 0; count of bases not matched to a gene: 6. There are 14 residues in the CDR3. CDR1 and CDR2 from the germline V gene are DFQATT and SNEGSKA (reference sequence).

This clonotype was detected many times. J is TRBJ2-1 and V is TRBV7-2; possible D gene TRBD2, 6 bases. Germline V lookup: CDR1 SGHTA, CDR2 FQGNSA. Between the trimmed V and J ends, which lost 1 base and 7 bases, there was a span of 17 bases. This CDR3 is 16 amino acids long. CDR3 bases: TGTGCCAGCAGCTTAGTTGCCGGGAGCGGTGGGAATGAGCAGTTCTTC. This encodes CASSLVAGSGGNEQFF.

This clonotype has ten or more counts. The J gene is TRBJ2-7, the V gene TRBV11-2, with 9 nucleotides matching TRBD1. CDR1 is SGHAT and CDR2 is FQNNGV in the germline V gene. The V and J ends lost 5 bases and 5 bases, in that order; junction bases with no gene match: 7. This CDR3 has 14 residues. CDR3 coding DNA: TGTGCCAGCAGCACCGGGACAGGGACCCACGAGCAGTACTTC. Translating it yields CASSTGTGTHEQYF.

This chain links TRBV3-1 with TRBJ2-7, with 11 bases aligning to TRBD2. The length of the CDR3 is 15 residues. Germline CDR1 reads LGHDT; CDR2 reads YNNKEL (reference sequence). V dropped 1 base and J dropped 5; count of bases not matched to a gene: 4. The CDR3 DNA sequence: TGTGCCAGCAGCCAAGTTACTAGCGGGAGCCACGAGCAGTACTTC. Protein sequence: CASSQVTSGSHEQYF.

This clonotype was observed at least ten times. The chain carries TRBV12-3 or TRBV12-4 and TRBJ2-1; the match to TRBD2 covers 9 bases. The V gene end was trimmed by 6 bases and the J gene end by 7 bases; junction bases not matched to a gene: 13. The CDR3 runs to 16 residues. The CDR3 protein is CASSRLADTWGNEQFF. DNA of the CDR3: TGTGCCAGCAGCCGACTAGCGGATACTTGGGGTAATGAGCAGTTCTTC.

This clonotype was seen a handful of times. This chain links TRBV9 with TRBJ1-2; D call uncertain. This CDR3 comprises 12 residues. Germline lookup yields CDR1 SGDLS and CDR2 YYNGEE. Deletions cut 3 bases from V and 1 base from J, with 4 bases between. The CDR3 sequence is CASSASNYGYTF. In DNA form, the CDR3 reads TGTGCCAGCAGCGCGAGTAACTATGGCTACACCTTC.

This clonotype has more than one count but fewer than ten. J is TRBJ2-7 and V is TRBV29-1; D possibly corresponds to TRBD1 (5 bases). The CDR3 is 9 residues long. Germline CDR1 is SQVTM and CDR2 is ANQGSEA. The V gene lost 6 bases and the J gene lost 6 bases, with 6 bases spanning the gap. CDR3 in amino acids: CSVGPEQYF. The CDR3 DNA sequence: TGCAGCGTGGGGCCCGAGCAGTACTTC.